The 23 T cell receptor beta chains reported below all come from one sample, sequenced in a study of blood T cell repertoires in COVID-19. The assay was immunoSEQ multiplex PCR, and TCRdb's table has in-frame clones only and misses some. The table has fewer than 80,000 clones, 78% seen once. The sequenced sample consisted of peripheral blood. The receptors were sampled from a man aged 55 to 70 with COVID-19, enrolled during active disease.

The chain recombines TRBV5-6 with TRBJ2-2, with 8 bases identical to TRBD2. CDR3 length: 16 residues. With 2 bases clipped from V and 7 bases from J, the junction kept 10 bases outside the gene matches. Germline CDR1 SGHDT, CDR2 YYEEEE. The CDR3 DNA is TGTGCCAGCAGCTTATCCGGGACTAGTCTCATCGGGGAGCTGTTTTTT. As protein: CASSLSGTSLIGELFF.

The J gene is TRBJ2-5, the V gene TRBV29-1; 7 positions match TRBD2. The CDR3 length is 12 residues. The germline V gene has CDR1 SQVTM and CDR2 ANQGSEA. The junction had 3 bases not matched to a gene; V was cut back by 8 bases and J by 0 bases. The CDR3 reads CSWRGYQETQYF. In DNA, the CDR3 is TGCAGCTGGCGGGGGTACCAAGAGACCCAGTACTTC.

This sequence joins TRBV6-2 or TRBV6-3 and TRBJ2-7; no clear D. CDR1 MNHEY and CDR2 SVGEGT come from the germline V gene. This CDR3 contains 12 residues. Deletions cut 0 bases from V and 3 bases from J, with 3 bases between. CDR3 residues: CASSYSYYEQYF. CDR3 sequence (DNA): TGTGCCAGCAGTTACTCTTACTACGAGCAGTACTTC.

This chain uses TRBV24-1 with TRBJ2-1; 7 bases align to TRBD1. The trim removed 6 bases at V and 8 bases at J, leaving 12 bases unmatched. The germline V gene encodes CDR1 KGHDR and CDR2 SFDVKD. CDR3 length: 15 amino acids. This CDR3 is CATSRAGAQGDEQFF. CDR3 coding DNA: TGTGCCACCAGTAGGGCCGGGGCCCAGGGGGATGAGCAGTTCTTC.

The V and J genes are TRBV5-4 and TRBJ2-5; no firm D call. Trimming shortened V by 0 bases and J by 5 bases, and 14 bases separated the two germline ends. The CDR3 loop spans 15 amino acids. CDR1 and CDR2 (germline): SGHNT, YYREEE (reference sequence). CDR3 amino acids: CASSLEAVDAETQYF. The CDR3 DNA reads TGTGCCAGCAGCTTGGAGGCGGTCGACGCTGAGACCCAGTACTTC.

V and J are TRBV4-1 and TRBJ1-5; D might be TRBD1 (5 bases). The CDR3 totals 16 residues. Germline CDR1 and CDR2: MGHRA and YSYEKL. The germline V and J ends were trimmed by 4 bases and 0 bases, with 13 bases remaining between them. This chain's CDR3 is CASSRPGLYSNQPQHF. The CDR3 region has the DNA TGCGCCAGCAGCCGCCCGGGACTTTATAGCAATCAGCCCCAGCATTTT.

The CDR3 sequence is CASSQSRGPTYEQYF. The CDR3, as DNA: TGTGCCAGCAGTCAAAGTCGAGGGCCCACCTACGAGCAGTACTTC. The chain couples TRBV2 to TRBJ2-7, with D possibly TRBD2 on 5 matching bases. Trimming cost V 5 bases and J 2 bases, with 16 bases left between them. Per the germline V gene, CDR1 is SNHLY and CDR2 is FYNNEI. This CDR3 comprises 15 residues.

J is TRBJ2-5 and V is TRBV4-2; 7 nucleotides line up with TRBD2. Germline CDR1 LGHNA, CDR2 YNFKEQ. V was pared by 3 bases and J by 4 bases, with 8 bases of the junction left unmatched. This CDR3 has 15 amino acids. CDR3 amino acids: CASSQDPSGAETQYF. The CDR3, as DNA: TGTGCCAGCAGCCAGGATCCCAGCGGGGCAGAGACCCAGTACTTC.

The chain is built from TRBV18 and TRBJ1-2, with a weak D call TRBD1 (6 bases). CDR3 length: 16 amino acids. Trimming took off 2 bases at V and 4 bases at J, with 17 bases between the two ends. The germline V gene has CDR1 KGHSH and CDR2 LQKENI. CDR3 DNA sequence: TGTGCCAGCTCACCATTACAGGCCACAGGGAGCTATGGCTACACCTTC. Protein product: CASSPLQATGSYGYTF.

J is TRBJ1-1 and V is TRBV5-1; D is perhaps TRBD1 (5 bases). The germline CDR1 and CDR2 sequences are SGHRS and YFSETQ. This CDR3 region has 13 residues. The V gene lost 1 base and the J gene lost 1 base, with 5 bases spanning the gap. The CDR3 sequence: CASSLTGNTEAFF. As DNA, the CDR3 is TGCGCCAGCAGCTTGACAGGGAACACTGAAGCTTTCTTT.

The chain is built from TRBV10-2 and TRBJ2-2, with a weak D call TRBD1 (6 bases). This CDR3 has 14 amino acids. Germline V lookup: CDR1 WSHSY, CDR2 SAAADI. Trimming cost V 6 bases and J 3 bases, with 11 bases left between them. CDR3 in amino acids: CASRQRQDTGELFF. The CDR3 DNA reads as TGCGCCAGCAGGCAGAGACAGGACACCGGGGAGCTGTTTTTT.

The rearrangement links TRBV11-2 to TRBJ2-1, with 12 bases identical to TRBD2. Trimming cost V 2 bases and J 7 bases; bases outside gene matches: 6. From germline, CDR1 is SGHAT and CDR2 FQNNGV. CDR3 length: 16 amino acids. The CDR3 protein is CASSLLAGGLGNEQFF. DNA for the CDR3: TGTGCCAGCAGCTTACTAGCGGGGGGGTTAGGTAATGAGCAGTTCTTC.

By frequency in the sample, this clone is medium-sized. CDR3 nucleotides: TGTGCCAGCAGCTTAGGACAGGGAGCAGATACGCAGTATTTT. It yields the protein CASSLGQGADTQYF. The V call is TRBV7-7, the J call TRBJ2-3; the match to TRBD1 covers 7 bases. The CDR3 consists of 14 residues. Trimming took 1 base from V and 4 from J; bases not matched to a gene: 2. Germline V CDR1 and CDR2: SSHAT, FNYEAQ (reference sequence).

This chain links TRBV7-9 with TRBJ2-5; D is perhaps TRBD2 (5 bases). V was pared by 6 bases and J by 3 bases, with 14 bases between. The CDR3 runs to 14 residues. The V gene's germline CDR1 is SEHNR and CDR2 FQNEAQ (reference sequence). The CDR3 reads CASSDPDGKETQYF. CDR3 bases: TGTGCCAGCAGTGACCCGGACGGGAAAGAGACCCAGTACTTC.

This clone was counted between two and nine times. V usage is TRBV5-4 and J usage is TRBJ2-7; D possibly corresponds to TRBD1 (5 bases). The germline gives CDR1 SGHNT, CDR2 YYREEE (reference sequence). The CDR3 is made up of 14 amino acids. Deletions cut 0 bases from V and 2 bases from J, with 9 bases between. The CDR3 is CASSLGGGPYEQYF. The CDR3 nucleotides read TGTGCCAGCAGCTTGGGGGGCGGTCCCTACGAGCAGTACTTC.

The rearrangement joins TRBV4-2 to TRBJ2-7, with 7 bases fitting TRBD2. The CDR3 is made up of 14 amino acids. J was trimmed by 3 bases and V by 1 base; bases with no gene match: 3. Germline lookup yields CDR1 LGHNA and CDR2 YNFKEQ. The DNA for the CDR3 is TGTGCCAGCAGCCAAGGACGGGGGGACTACGAGCAGTACTTC. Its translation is CASSQGRGDYEQYF.

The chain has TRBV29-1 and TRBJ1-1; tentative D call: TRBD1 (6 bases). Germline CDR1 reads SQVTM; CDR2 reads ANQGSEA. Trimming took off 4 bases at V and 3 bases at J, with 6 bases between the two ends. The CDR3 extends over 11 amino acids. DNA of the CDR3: TGCAGCGTTGCAGGGGACACTGAAGCTTTCTTT. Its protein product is CSVAGDTEAFF.

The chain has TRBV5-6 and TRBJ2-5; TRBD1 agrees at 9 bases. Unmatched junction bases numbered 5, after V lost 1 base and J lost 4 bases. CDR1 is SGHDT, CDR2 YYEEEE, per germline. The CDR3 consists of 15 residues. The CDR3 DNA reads TGTGCCAGCAGCTTGAGAACAGGGGGCGGAGAGACCCAGTACTTC. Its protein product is CASSLRTGGGETQYF.

CDR3 loop: CASSLGAGFYEQYF. The DNA of the CDR3 is TGTGCCAGCAGCTTGGGGGCAGGGTTCTACGAGCAGTACTTC. This chain links TRBV5-6 with TRBJ2-7, with a possible D match to TRBD1 (5 bases). Trimming pared 0 bases from V and 3 bases from J, leaving 10 bases between. The germline CDR1 and CDR2 sequences are SGHDT and YYEEEE. The CDR3 is 14 residues long.

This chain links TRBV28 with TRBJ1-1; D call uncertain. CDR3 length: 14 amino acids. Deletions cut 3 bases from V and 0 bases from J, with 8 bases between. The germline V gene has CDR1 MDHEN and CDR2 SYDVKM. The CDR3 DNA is TGTGCCAGCAGTTTCCCGACTCTGAACACTGAAGCTTTCTTT. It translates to CASSFPTLNTEAFF. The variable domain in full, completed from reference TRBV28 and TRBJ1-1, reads DVKVTQSSRYLVKRTGEKVFLECVQDMDHENMFWYRQDPGLGLRLIYFSYDVKMKEKGDIPEGYSVSREKKERFSLILESASTNQTSMYLCASSFPTLNTEAFFGQGTRLTVV.

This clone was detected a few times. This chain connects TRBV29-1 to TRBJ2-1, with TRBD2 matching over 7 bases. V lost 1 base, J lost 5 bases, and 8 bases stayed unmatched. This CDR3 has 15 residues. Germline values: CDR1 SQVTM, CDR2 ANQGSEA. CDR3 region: CSVEGGLAADNEQFF. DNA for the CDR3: TGCAGCGTTGAAGGCGGTCTAGCGGCCGACAATGAGCAGTTCTTC.

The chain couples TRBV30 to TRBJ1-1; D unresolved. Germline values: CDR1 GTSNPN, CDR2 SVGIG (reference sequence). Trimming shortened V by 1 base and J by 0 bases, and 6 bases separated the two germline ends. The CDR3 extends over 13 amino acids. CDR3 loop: CAWSAELNTEAFF. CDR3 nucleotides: TGTGCCTGGAGTGCAGAATTGAACACTGAAGCTTTCTTT.

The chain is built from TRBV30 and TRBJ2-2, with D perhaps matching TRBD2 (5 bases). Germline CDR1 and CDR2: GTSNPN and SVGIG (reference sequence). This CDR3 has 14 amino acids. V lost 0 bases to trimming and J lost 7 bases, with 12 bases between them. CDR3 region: CAWSVRLAGGELFF. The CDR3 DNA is TGTGCCTGGAGTGTACGGCTGGCGGGCGGGGAGCTGTTTTTT.